The text below deals with one TCR beta chain. The antigen it recognizes is unknown. Per-base quality was not reported, and no clone a single base away is much larger than it. The data derive from a study of cytomegalovirus exposure and HLA in healthy donors (dated by TCRdb to 2016 to 2017). For the wider study: According to a later analysis, the roughly 130 validation repertoires were produced on the same platform as the 600 to 850 repertoires of the first cohort. The aim of the study was to test whether cataloging public T cell receptors could identify signatures of past pathogen exposure. In addition to the first cohort of around 670 subjects, a separate validation cohort of 120 different subjects was used. The study combined high-throughput TCR immunosequencing, statistical association of individual TCRs with disease status, and machine learning to predict cytomegalovirus infection status. Results and caveats for the whole study, not just this receptor: A few of the identified cytomegalovirus-associated TCR beta chains were confirmed in vitro to be specific for cytomegalovirus antigens. Across donors, most TCR sequences were observed very rarely, whereas some public TCRs were present in many individuals. The classifier was reported to diagnose cytomegalovirus status with high specificity and sensitivity in both the original cohort and the validation cohort. A later analysis found that TCRs clustered in the first cohort also tended to co-occur in the 120 validation repertoires, with 94% of cluster scores above 0. A total of fewer than 200 TCR beta chains were listed by the study as associated with cytomegalovirus. A later analysis lacked HLA typing for the validation cohort, so it scored co-occurrence in that cohort across all 130 or so repertoires. The authors suggested that the approach could potentially be generalized to other disease states and immunological phenotypes.

Separate from the approximately 730-subject first cohort, the validation cohort of more than 90 subjects was the group to which the donors belonged. Sequences SQVTM (CDR1) and ANQGSEA (CDR2) are obtained from the germline V gene. A distance of 10 bases separates the germline ends of V and J, which lose 7 bases and 4 bases respectively. The CDR3 spans 11 residues, from the cysteine through the phenylalanine. The sequence is cut down to CDR3 DNA, 33 bases in frame from base 1. Libraries were constructed by the immunoSEQ multiplex PCR assay. In the authors' own workflow: To diagnose cytomegalovirus status from the catalog of TCR beta chain sequences, a statistical classification framework was built. As stored in TCRdb, this immuneACCESS dataset retains in-frame rearrangements with V and J assigned. A fraction of the clones does not appear; measured against another copy, unresolved V genes explain less than half of the discrepancy, and the remainder lacks a known reason. V and J calls and clone size come straight from that table; D and trimming were deduced from the DNA. The sample table records under 250,000 clones; more than 85% of these occur just once. Of the sample, about 11% falls within the top ten clones.

The sequenced sample consisted of PBMCs. This clonotype was sampled from a man aged 18 to 30 in good health and CMV-seropositive. The V and J segments used are TRBV29-1 and TRBJ1-1; no D segment can be confidently identified. The CDR3 loop reads CSGASSTEAFF. The sequence in DNA is TGCAGCGGGGCAAGCAGCACTGAAGCTTTCTTT.